These T cell receptor beta chains were read from a single sample in a study of blood T cell repertoires in COVID-19. Generated by immunoSEQ multiplex PCR, the TCRdb table keeps only in-frame clones and is missing some. The table records about 140,000 clones, 60% to 85% of them present only once. Input material: peripheral blood. The receptors shown here come from a man aged 45-65 years with acute or convalescent COVID-19. Both conserved end residues are part of each CDR3. A D gene is named only where the DNA matches it firmly. Rows may omit the clone size; those that give it use once, few, many or a size class.

v_gene,d_gene,abundance,j_gene,len,CDR3aa,CDR3nt
TRBV5-4,TRBD1,.,TRBJ1-6,14,CASSLQGASSPLHF,TGTGCCAGCAGCTTGCAGGGGGCCAGTTCACCCCTCCACTTT
TRBV3-1/TRBV3-2,.,.,TRBJ2-3,15,CASSLGRSSTDTQYF,TGTGCCAGCAGCCTGGGCAGGTCTAGCACAGATACGCAGTATTTT
TRBV11-2,.,once,TRBJ2-3,16,CASSPRTPQSTDTQYF,TGTGCCAGCAGCCCCAGGACACCCCAAAGCACAGATACGCAGTATTTT
TRBV19,.,.,TRBJ1-2,13,CASSFQSHYGYTF,TGTGCCAGTAGTTTCCAGTCCCACTATGGCTACACCTTC
TRBV2,TRBD1,.,TRBJ1-5,15,CASSGQGRNNQPQHF,TGTGCCAGCAGTGGACAGGGAAGGAACAATCAGCCCCAGCATTTT
TRBV18,.,few,TRBJ1-2,14,CASSPDQVSYGYTF,TGTGCCAGCTCACCCGACCAGGTCAGCTATGGCTACACCTTC
TRBV18,TRBD1,once,TRBJ1-1,16,CASSPFQGQGFTEAFF,TGTGCCAGCTCCCCCTTTCAGGGACAGGGGTTTACTGAAGCTTTCTTT
TRBV21-1,.,.,TRBJ2-7,16,CASSKGLGQGCYEQYF,TGTGCCAGCAGCAAAGGGTTGGGACAGGGGTGCTACGAGCAGTACTTC
TRBV7-9,.,few,TRBJ2-4,13,CASSLEGGNIQYF,TGTGCCAGCAGCTTAGAGGGGGGGAACATTCAGTACTTC
TRBV2,.,.,TRBJ1-5,15,CASSEVSTGDQPQHF,TGTGCCAGCAGTGAGGTTTCAACAGGCGATCAGCCCCAGCATTTT
TRBV10-1,.,.,TRBJ2-3,14,CATSRDTSTDTQYF,TGCGCCACCAGCCGGGACACCTCCACAGATACGCAGTATTTT
TRBV29-1,.,many,TRBJ1-2,13,CSVEEGLSYGYTF,TGCAGCGTTGAAGAAGGACTCTCCTATGGCTACACCTTC
TRBV6-4,TRBD1,once,TRBJ2-2,14,CASSDTGDTGELFF,TGTGCCAGCAGTGACACAGGGGACACCGGGGAGCTGTTTTTT
TRBV3-1/TRBV3-2,.,.,TRBJ2-5,16,CASSQDVGVSGETQYF,TGTGCCAGCAGCCAAGATGTGGGGGTCAGCGGGGAGACCCAGTACTTC
TRBV3-1/TRBV3-2,TRBD1,.,TRBJ2-2,16,CASSRKTGGLAGELFF,TGTGCCAGCAGCCGAAAAACAGGGGGACTCGCCGGGGAGCTGTTTTTT
TRBV4-1,.,few,TRBJ2-2,15,CASSLEGVSTGELFF,TGCGCCAGCAGCCTTGAAGGGGTTAGCACCGGGGAGCTGTTTTTT
TRBV11-3,TRBD1,once,TRBJ1-3,15,CASSPGQGPGNTIYF,TGTGCCAGCAGCCCAGGACAGGGGCCTGGAAACACCATATATTTT